This TCR beta chain was profiled in a study of blood T cell repertoires in COVID-19. Repertoires were generated with immunoSEQ multiplex PCR, while TCRdb's copy carries only in-frame clones and drops some. This sample has roughly 300,000 clones, with approximately 85% found just once. CDR1 is MGHRA, CDR2 YSYEKL, per germline. Deletions cut 0 bases from V and 0 bases from J, with 3 bases between. The CDR3 length is 15 residues. The sequence derives from a man aged 18-30 years with active or convalescent COVID-19. Sequenced input: peripheral blood. The chain employs TRBV4-1 and TRBJ2-6; D is unclear. The CDR3 nucleotides read TGCGCCAGCAGCCAAGACAACTCTGGGGCCAACGTCCTGACTTTC. Translation gives CASSQDNSGANVLTF.